The entry below describes one TCR beta chain. Its antigen is still unknown. This sample is part of a study of shared clonotypes between healthy human individuals. Study-wide results and limits: Across a handful of donors, naive CD4 shared around 5%, naive CD8 around 4%, memory CD4 about 2.4%, memory CD8 0.4% to 0.5%. Naive subsets, compared against memory subsets, generally had larger estimated richness values.

Germline values: CDR1 LGHNA, CDR2 YNFKEQ. Trimming cost V 1 base and J 2 bases, with 13 bases left between them. This CDR3 has 16 amino acids. Clones were sequenced by immunoSEQ multiplex PCR, and TCRdb holds only the in-frame ones, with some missing. The repertoire holds fewer than 1.4 million clones, with around 78% as singletons. The sequenced material came from memory CD4+ T cells from PBMCs. Subset: CD45RA-negative fraction. The chain carries TRBV4-2 and TRBJ2-3; TRBD2 might be the D (7 bases). This TCR derives from a young man in good health. Some clones in this sample may be carry-over from other donors' samples. CDR3 sequence reads: CASSQAAAGATDTQYF. DNA for the CDR3: TGTGCCAGCAGCCAAGCCGCTGCGGGGGCCACAGATACGCAGTATTTT.